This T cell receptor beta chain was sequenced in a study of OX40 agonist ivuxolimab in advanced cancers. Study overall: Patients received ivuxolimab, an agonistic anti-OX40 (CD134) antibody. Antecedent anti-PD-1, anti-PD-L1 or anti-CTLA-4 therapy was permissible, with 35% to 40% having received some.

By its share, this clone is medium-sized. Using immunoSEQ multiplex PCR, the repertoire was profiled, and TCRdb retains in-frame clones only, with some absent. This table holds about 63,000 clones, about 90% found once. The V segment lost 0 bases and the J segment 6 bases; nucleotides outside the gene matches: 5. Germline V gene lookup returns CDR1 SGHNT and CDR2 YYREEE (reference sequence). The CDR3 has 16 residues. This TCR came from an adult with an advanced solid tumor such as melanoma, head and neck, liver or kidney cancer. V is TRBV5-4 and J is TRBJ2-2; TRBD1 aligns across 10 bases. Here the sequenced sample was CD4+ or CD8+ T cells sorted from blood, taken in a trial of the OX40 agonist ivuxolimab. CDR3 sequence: CASSLVGGTGAGELFF. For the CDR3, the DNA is TGTGCCAGCAGCTTGGTAGGGGGGACAGGGGCCGGGGAGCTGTTTTTT.